The clone carrying this T cell receptor (beta chain) turned up a few times. Its cognate antigen is unknown. As for treatment: oral pan-JAK inhibitor, 5-10 mg twice daily. This entry is derived from a study of CD8+ T cells in alopecia areata. The CDR3 runs 13 residues. J gave up 8 bases and V 6 bases, and 4 bases lay outside the gene matches. CDR1 and CDR2 from the germline V gene are SNHLY and FYNNEI. The authors extracted RNA and reverse transcribed it into cDNA as the sequencing template. Method: immunoSEQ multiplex PCR; TCRdb's copy keeps in-frame clones and lacks some. The table has about 210,000 clones, approximately 45% seen once. Study observations and caveats: It was lesional scalp, especially alopecia totalis/universalis, that showed higher clonality than normal scalp.

The genes are TRBV2 and TRBJ1-4; 9 nucleotides line up with TRBD1. The TCR comes from a human donor with alopecia areata. This specimen consisted of CD4+ T cells sorted from blood, obtained between weeks 36 and 40, from a patient treated with tofacitinib. The CDR3 region is CASRATGGEKLFF. The CDR3 coding sequence is TGTGCCAGCAGAGCCACAGGGGGCGAAAAACTGTTTTTT.